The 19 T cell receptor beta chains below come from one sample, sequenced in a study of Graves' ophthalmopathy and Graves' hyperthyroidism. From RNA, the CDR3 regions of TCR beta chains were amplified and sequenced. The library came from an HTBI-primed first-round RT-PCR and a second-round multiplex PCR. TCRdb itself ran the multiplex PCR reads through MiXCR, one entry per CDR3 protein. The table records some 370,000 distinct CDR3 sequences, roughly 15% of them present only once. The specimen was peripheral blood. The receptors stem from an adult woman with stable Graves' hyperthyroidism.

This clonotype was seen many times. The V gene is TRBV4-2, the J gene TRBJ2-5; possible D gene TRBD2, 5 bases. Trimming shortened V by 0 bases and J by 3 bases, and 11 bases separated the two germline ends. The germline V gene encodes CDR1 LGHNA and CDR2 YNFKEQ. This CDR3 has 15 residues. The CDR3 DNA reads TGTGCCAGCAGCCAAGACCGGAGGATGGAAGAGACCCAGTACTTC. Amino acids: CASSQDRRMEETQYF.

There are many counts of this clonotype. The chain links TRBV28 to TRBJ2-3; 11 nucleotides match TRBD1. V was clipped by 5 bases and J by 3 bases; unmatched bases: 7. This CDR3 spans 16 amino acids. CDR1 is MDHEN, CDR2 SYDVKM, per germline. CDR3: CASSPRTGGGTDTQYF. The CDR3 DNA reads TGTGCCAGCAGTCCCCGGACAGGGGGCGGGACAGATACGCAGTATTTT.

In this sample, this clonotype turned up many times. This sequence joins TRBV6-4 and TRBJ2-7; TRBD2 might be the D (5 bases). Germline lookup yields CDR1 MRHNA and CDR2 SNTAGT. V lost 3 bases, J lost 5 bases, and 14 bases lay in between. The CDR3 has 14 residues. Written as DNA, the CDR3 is TGTGCCAGCAGTGAACTCACCCCGAGGGACGAGCAGTACTTC. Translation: CASSELTPRDEQYF.

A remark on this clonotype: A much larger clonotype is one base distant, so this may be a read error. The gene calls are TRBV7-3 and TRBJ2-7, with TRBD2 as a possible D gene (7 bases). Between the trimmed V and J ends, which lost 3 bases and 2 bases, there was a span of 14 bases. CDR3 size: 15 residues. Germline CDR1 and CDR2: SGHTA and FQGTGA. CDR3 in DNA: TGTGCCAGCAGCTTTTACGGGGGGCGAGCCTACGAGCAGTACTTC. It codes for CASSFYGGRAYEQYF.

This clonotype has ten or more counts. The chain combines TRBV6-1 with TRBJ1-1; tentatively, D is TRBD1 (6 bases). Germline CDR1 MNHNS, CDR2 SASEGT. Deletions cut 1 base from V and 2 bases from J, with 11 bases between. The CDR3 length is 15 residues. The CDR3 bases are TGTGCCAGCAGTGAAGAGGGACACCGCAACACTGAAGCTTTCTTT. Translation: CASSEEGHRNTEAFF.

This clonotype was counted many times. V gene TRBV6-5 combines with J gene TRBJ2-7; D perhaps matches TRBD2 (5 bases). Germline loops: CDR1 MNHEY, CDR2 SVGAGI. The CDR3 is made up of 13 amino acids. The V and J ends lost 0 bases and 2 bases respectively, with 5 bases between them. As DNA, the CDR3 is TGTGCCAGCAGTTACTCCGGGACCTACGAGCAGTACTTC. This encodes CASSYSGTYEQYF.

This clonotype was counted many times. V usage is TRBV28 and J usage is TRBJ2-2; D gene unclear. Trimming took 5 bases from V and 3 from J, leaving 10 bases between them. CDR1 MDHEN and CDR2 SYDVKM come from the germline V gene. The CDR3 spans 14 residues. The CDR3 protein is CASSPGDYTGELFF. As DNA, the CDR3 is TGTGCCAGCAGTCCCGGTGACTACACCGGGGAGCTGTTTTTT.

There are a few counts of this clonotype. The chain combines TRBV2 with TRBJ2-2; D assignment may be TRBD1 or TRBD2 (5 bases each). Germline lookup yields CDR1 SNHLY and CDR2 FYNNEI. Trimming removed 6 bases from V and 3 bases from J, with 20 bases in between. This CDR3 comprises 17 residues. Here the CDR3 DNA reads TGTGCCAGCAGGAGGGCCCCGGGACCCGCGGACACCGGGGAGCTGTTTTTT. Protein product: CASRRAPGPADTGELFF.

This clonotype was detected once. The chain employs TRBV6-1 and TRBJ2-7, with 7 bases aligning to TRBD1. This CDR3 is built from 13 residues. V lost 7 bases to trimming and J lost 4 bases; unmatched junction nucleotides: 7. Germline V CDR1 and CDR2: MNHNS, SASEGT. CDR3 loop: CASTEGQIYEQYF. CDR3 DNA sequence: TGTGCCAGCACCGAGGGACAGATATACGAGCAGTACTTC.

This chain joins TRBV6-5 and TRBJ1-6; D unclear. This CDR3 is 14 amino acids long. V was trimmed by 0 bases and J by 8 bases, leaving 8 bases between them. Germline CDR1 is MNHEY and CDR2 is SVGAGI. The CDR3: CASSYSYRDSPLHF. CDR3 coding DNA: TGTGCCAGCAGTTACTCCTACCGGGATTCACCCCTCCACTTT.

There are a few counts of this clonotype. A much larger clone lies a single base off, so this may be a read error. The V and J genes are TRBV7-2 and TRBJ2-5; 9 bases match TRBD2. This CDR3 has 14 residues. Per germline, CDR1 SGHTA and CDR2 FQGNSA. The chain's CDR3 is CVSKTSGNQETQYF. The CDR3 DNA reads TGTGTCAGCAAGACTAGCGGAAATCAAGAGACCCAGTACTTC.

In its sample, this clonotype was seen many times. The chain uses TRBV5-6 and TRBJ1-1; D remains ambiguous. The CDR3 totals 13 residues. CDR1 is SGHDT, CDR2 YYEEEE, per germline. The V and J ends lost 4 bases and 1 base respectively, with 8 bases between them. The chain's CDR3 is CASSPGPNTEAFF. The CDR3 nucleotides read TGTGCCAGCAGCCCCGGGCCGAACACTGAAGCTTTCTTT.

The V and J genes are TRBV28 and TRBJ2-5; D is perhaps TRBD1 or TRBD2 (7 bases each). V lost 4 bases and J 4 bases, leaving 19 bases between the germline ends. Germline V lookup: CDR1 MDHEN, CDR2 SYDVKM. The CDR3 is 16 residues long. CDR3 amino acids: CASSSRPRGGLETQYF. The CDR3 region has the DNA TGTGCCAGCAGTTCCCGTCCCAGGGGGGGGTTAGAGACCCAGTACTTC.

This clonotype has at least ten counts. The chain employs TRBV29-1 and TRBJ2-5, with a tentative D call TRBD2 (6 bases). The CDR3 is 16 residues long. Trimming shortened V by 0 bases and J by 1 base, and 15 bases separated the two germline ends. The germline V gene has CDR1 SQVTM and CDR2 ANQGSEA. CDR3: CSVEDWRTGSQETQYF. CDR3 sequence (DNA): TGCAGCGTTGAAGATTGGAGGACCGGGAGCCAAGAGACCCAGTACTTC.

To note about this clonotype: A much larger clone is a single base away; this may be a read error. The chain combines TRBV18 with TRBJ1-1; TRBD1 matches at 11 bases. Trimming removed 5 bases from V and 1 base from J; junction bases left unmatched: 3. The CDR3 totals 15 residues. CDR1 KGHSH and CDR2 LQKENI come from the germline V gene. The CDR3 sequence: CASSSGTGGNTEAFF. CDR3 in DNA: TGTGCCAGCTCATCCGGGACAGGGGGGAACACTGAAGCTTTCTTT.

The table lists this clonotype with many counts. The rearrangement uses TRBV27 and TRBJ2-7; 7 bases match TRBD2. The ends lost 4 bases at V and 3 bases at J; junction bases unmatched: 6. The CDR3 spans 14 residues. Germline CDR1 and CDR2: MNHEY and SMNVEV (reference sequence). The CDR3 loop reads CASSYRRESYEQYF. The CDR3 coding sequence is TGTGCCAGCAGTTATCGGCGGGAGAGCTACGAGCAGTACTTC.

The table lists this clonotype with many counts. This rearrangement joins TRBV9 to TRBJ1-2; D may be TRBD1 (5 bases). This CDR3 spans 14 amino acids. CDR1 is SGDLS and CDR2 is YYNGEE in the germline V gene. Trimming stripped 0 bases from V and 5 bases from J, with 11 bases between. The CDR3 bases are TGTGCCAGCAGCGTAGGCAGGGCTGAGTATGGCTACACCTTC. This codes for CASSVGRAEYGYTF. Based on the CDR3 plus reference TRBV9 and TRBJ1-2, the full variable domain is DSGVTQTPKHLITATGQRVTLRCSPRSGDLSVYWYQQSLDQGLQFLIQYYNGEERAKGNILERFSAQQFPDLHSELNLSSLELGDSALYFCASSVGRAEYGYTFGSGTRLTVV.

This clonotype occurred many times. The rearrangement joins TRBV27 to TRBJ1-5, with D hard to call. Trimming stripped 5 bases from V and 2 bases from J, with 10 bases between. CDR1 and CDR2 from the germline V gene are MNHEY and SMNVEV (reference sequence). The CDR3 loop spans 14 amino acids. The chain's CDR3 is CASSPLVGNQPQHF. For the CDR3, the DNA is TGTGCCAGCAGTCCCCTCGTCGGCAATCAGCCCCAGCATTTT.

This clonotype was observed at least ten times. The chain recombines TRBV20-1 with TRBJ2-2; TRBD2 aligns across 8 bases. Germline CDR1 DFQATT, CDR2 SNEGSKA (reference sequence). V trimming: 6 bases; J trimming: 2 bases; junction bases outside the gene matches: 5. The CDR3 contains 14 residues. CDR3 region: CSARTSFNTGELFF. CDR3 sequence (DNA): TGCAGTGCCAGGACTAGCTTCAACACCGGGGAGCTGTTTTTT.